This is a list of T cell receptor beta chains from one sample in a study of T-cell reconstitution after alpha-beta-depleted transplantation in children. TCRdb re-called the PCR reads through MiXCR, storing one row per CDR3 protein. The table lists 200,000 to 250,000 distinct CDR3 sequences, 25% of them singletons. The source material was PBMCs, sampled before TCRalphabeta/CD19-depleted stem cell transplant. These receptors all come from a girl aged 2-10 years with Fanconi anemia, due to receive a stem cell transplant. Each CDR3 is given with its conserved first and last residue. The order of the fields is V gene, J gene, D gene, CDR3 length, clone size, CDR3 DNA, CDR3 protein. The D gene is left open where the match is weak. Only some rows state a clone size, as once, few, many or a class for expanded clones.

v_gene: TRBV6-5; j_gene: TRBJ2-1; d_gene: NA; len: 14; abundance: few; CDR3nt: TGTGCCAGCAGTTACACGGACAGTGACAATGAGCAGTTCTTC; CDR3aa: CASSYTDSDNEQFF
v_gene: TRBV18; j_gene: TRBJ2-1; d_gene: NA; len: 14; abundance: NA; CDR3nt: TGTGCCAGCTCACAGACAGGGAGGTACAATGAGCAGTTCTTC; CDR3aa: CASSQTGRYNEQFF
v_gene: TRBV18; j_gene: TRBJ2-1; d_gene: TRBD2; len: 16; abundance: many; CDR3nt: TGTGCCAGCTCACCCCTACTAGCGGGAGGGGACAATGAGCAGTTCTTC; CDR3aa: CASSPLLAGGDNEQFF
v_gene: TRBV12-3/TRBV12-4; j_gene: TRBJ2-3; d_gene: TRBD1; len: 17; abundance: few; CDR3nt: TGTGCCAGCAGTACTGTTGTAGAGGACAGGTCCCTCGGGGCGCAGTATTTT; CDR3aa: CASSTVVEDRSLGAQYF
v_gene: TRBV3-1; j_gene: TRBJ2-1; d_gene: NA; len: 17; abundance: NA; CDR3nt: TGTGCCAGCAGCCAATCGTGGGGGGGCCCCTCCTACAATGAGCAGTTCTTC; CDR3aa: CASSQSWGGPSYNEQFF
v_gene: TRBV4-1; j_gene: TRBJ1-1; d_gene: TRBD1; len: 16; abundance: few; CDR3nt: TGCGCCAGCAGCCAACTAGGGACAGGGAGGGGCACTGAAGCTTTCTTT; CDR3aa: CASSQLGTGRGTEAFF
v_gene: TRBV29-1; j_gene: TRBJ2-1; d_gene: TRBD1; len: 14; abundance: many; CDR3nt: TGCAGCGTTGAATCTAGAAACAGGGGGAATGAGCAGTTCTTC; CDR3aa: CSVESRNRGNEQFF
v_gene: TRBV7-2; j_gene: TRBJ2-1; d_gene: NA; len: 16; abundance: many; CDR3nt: TGTGCCAGCAGCTTAGCCGGGACTTACTCCTACAATGAGCAGTTCTTC; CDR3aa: CASSLAGTYSYNEQFF
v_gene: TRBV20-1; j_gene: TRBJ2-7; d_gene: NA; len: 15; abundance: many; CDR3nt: TGCAGTGCTGGGGGACGGGTCCTCAGCTCCTACGAGCAGTACTTC; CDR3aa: CSAGGRVLSSYEQYF
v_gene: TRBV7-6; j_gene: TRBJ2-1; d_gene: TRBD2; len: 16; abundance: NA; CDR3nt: TGTGCCAGCAGCCAATACGGACTAGCTGAATACAATGAGCAGTTCTTC; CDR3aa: CASSQYGLAEYNEQFF
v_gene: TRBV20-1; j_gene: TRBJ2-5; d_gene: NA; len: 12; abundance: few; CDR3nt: TGCAGTGCAAGAATGGGACCGGAGACCCAGTACTTC; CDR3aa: CSARMGPETQYF
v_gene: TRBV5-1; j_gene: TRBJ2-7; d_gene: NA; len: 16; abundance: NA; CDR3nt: TGCGCCAGCAGCGGGGACGGACGGTTTGGGTCCTACGAGCAGTACTTC; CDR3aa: CASSGDGRFGSYEQYF
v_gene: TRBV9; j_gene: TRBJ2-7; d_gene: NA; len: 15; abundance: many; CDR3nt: TGTGCCAGCAGCCCGAGTTCACAGGGATCTAGGGAGCAGTACTTC; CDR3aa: CASSPSSQGSREQYF
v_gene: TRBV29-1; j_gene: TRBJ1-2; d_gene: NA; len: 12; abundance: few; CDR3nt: TGCAGCGTTGAGCTGGTAACTCATGGCTACACCTTC; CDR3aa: CSVELVTHGYTF
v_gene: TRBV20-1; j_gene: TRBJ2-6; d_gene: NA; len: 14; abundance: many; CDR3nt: TGCAGTGCTAATGGGAACTCTGGGGCCAACGTCCTGACTTTC; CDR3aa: CSANGNSGANVLTF
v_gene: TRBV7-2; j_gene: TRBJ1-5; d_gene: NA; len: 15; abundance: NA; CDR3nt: TGTGCCAGCAGCTTAGCCGGGATTAGCAATCAGCCCCAGCATTTT; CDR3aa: CASSLAGISNQPQHF
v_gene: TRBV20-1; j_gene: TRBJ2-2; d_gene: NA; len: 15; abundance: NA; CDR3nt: TGCAGTGCTAGAAAGTCCAGCGAGGGTGTCGGGGAGCTGTTTTTT; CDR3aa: CSARKSSEGVGELFF
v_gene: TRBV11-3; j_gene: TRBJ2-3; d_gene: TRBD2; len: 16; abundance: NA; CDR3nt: TGTGCCAGCAGCTTAGGCATTCTAGCGGGGGAAGATACGCAGTATTTT; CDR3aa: CASSLGILAGEDTQYF
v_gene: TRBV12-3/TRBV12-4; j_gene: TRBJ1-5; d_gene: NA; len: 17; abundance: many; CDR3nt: TGTGCCAGCAGTTTTACCGCGGGACCTTATAGCAATCAGCCCCAGCATTTT; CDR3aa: CASSFTAGPYSNQPQHF
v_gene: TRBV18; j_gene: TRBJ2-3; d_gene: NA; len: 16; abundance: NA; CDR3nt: TGTGCCAGCTCACCACGAGGGGAAGGTCCCACAGATACGCAGTATTTT; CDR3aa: CASSPRGEGPTDTQYF
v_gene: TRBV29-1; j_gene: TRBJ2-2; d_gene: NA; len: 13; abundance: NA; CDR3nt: TGCAGCGTTGGTAGGGGCAACACCGGGGAGCTGTTTTTT; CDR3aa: CSVGRGNTGELFF
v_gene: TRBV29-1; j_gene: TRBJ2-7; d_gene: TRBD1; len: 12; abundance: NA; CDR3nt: TGCAGCGTTGTGCAGGGGGCCTACGAGCAGTACTTC; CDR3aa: CSVVQGAYEQYF
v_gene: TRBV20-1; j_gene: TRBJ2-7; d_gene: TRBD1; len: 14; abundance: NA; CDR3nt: TGCAGTGCTCCCCGGACAGGGGAGGTCTACGAGCAGTACTTC; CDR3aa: CSAPRTGEVYEQYF
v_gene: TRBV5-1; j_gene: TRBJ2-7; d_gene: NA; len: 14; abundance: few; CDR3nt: TGCGCCAGCAGCTTAGAATTCAAGACCTACGAGCAGTACTTC; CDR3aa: CASSLEFKTYEQYF